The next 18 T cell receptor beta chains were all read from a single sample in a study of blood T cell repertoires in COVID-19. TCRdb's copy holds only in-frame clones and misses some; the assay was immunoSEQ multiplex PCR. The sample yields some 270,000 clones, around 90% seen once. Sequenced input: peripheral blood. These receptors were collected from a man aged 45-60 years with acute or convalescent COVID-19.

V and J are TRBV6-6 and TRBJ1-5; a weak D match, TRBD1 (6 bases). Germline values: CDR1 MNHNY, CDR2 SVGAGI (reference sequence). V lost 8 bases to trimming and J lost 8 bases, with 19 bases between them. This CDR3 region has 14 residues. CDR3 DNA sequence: TGTGCCAGCCTGGGGATAACAGGGAGGGAGCCCCAGCATTTT. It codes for CASLGITGREPQHF.

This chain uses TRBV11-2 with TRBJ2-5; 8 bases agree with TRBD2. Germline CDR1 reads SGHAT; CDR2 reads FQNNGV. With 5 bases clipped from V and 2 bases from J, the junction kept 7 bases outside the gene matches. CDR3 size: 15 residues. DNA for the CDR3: TGTGCCAGCAGCCTGACTAGCGTAGGACAAGAGACCCAGTACTTC. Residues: CASSLTSVGQETQYF.

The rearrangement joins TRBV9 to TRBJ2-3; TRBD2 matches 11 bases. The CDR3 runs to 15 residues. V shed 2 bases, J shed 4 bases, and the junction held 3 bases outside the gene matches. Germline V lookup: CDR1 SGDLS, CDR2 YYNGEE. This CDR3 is CASSVGLAESDTQYF. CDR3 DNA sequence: TGTGCCAGCAGCGTGGGACTAGCGGAATCAGATACGCAGTATTTT.

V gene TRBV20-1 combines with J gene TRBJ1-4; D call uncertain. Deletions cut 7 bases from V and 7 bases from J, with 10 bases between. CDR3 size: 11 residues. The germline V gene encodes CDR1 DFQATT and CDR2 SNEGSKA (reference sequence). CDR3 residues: CSGRGSEKLFF. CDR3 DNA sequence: TGCAGTGGTCGGGGTTCTGAAAAACTGTTTTTT.

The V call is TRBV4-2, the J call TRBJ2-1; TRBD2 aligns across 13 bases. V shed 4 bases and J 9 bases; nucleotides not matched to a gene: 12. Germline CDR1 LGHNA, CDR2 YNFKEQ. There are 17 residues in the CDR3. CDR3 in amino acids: CASSPNLLAGGLGEQFF. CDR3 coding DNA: TGTGCCAGCAGCCCCAATTTACTAGCGGGGGGGCTCGGTGAGCAGTTCTTC.

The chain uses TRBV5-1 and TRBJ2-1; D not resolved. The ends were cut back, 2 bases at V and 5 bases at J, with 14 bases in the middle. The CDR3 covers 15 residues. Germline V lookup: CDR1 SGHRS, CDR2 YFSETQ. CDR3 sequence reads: CASSFGGLGNNEQFF. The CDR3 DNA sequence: TGCGCCAGCAGCTTCGGCGGTCTCGGTAACAATGAGCAGTTCTTC. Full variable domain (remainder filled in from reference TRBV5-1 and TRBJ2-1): KAGVTQTPRYLIKTRGQQVTLSCSPISGHRSVSWYQQTPGQGLQFLFEYFSETQRNKGNFPGRFSGRQFSNSRSEMNVSTLELGDSALYLCASSFGGLGNNEQFFGPGTRLTVL.

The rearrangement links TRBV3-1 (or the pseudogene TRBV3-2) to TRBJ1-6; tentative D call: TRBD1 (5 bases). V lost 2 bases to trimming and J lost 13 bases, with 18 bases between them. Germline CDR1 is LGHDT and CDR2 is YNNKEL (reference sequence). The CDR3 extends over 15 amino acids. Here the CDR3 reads CASSQNIVQGGPLHF. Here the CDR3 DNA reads TGTGCCAGCAGCCAAAACATCGTTCAGGGTGGGCCCCTCCACTTT.

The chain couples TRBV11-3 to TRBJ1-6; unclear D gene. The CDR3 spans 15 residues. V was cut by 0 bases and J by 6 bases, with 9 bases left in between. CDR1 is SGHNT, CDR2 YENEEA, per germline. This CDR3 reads CASSLDGRLNSPLHF. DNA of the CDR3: TGTGCCAGCAGCTTAGACGGTCGCCTTAATTCACCCCTCCACTTT.

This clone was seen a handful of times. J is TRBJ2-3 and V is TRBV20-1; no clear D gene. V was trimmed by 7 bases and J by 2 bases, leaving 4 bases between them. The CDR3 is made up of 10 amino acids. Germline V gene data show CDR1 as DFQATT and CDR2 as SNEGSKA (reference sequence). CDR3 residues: CSVHTDTQYF. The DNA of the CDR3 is TGCAGTGTCCACACAGATACGCAGTATTTT.

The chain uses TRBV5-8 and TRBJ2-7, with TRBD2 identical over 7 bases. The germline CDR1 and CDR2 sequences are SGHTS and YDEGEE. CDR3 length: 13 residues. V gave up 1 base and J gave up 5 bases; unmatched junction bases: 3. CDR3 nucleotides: TGTGCCAGCAGCTTGAGACTAGCTAACGAGCAGTACTTC. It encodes CASSLRLANEQYF.

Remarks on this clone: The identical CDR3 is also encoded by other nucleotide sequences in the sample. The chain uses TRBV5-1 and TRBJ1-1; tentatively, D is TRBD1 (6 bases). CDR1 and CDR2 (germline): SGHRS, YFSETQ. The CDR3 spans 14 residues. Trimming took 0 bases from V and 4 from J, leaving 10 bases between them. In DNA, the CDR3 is TGCGCCAGCAGCTTGGACAGGGCGGGCACTGAAGCTTTCTTT. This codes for CASSLDRAGTEAFF.

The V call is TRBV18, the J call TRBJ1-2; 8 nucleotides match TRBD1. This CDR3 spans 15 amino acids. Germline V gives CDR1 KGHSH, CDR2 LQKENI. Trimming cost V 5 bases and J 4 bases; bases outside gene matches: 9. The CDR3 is CASSARTGIPYGYTF. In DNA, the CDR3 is TGTGCCAGCTCAGCGCGGACAGGGATACCCTATGGCTACACCTTC.

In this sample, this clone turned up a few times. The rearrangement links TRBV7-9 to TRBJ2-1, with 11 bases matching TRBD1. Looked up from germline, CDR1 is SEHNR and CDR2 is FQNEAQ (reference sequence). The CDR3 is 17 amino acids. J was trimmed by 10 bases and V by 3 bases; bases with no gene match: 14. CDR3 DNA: TGTGCCAGCAGCTTCGGACAGGGGGCGTATGTGGTGGAAGAGCAGTTCTTC. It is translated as CASSFGQGAYVVEEQFF.

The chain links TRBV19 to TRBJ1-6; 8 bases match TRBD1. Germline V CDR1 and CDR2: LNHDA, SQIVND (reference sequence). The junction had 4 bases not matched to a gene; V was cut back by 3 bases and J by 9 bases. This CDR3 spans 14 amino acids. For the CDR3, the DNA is TGTGCCAGTAGTATGTGGACAGGGCCTTCACCCCTCCACTTT. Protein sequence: CASSMWTGPSPLHF.

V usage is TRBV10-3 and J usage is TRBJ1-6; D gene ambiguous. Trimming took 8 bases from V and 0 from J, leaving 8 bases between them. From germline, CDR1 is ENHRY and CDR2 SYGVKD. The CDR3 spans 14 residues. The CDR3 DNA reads TGTGCCATCTCCGGGGACTCCTATAATTCACCCCTCCACTTT. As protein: CAISGDSYNSPLHF.

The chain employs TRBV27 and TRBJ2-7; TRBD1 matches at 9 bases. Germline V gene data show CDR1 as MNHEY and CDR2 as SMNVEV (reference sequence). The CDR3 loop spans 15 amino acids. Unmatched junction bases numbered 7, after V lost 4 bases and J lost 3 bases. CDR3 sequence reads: CASSSRQGVRYEQYF. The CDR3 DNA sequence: TGTGCCAGCAGTTCACGACAGGGGGTGCGCTACGAGCAGTACTTC.

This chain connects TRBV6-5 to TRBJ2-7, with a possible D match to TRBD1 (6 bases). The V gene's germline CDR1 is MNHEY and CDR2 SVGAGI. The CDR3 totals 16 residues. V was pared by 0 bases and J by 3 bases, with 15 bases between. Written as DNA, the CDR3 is TGTGCCAGCAGTTACTCGATCCCGGGACACCTCTACGAGCAGTACTTC. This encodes CASSYSIPGHLYEQYF.

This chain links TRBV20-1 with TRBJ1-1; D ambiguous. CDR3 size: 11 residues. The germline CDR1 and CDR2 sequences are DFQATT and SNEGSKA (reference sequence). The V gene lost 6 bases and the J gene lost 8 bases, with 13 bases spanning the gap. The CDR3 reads CSASGGYEAFF. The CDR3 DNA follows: TGCAGTGCAAGCGGAGGTTACGAAGCTTTCTTT.